Listed below are T cell receptor beta chains from one sample, sequenced in a study of blood T cell repertoires in COVID-19. Method: immunoSEQ multiplex PCR; TCRdb's copy keeps in-frame clones and lacks some. This sample carries 95,000 to 150,000 clones, about 90% of them seen once, and the ten largest clones take 3.5% to 4.5%. The sequenced sample consisted of peripheral blood. The source of these receptors is a woman aged 60 to 75 with COVID-19, enrolled during active disease. Both conserved end residues are part of each CDR3. The D gene is left open where the match is weak. Rows give clone size only sometimes, using once, few, many, or a class for an expanded clone.

D gene: NA; clone size: NA; J gene: TRBJ2-6; V gene: TRBV24-1; CDR3 DNA: TGTGCCACCAAACACGGAACAGACTCTGGGGCCAACGTCCTGACTTTC; CDR3 protein: CATKHGTDSGANVLTF
D gene: NA; clone size: once; J gene: TRBJ2-1; V gene: TRBV12-3/TRBV12-4; CDR3 DNA: TGTGCCAGCAGATCGGGACTCTACAATGAGCAGTTCTTC; CDR3 protein: CASRSGLYNEQFF
D gene: TRBD1; clone size: NA; J gene: TRBJ1-2; V gene: TRBV4-3; CDR3 DNA: TGCGCCAGCAGCCAAGAAGGGGACAGGGGATGGGGCTACACCTTC; CDR3 protein: CASSQEGDRGWGYTF
D gene: NA; clone size: NA; J gene: TRBJ1-3; V gene: TRBV4-1; CDR3 DNA: TGCGCCAGCAGCCAAGATTCCGGGGTAACGGGAAACACCATATATTTT; CDR3 protein: CASSQDSGVTGNTIYF
D gene: TRBD1; clone size: once; J gene: TRBJ1-1; V gene: TRBV27; CDR3 DNA: TGTGCCAGCAGTTTAGACAGGGGGTGGGTGAACACTGAAGCTTTCTTT; CDR3 protein: CASSLDRGWVNTEAFF
D gene: NA; clone size: NA; J gene: TRBJ2-5; V gene: TRBV18; CDR3 DNA: TGTGCCAGCTCACCTAAGAGACAGGCGTCGGAGACCCAGTACTTC; CDR3 protein: CASSPKRQASETQYF
D gene: TRBD1; clone size: NA; J gene: TRBJ2-7; V gene: TRBV9; CDR3 DNA: TGTGCCAGCAGCGAGGGTCCGGGGACAGGGGTCAACTCCTACGAGCAGTACTTC; CDR3 protein: CASSEGPGTGVNSYEQYF
D gene: NA; clone size: NA; J gene: TRBJ2-1; V gene: TRBV5-1; CDR3 DNA: TGCGCCAGCAGCTTGGTCCCCGGGGTTAACAATGAGCAGTTCTTC; CDR3 protein: CASSLVPGVNNEQFF
D gene: TRBD2; clone size: NA; J gene: TRBJ2-1; V gene: TRBV5-1; CDR3 DNA: TGCGCCAGCAGCCCCCGGGGGAGGGGCTACAATGAGCAGTTCTTC; CDR3 protein: CASSPRGRGYNEQFF
D gene: TRBD1; clone size: NA; J gene: TRBJ2-7; V gene: TRBV30; CDR3 DNA: TGTGCCTGGAGAGCAACCGGGACAGCGATATCCTACGAGCAGTACTTC; CDR3 protein: CAWRATGTAISYEQYF
D gene: TRBD1; clone size: NA; J gene: TRBJ2-1; V gene: TRBV5-4; CDR3 DNA: TGTGCCAGCACCCCCTATCGAGGGGACAGCAATGAGCAGTTCTTC; CDR3 protein: CASTPYRGDSNEQFF
D gene: NA; clone size: NA; J gene: TRBJ2-3; V gene: TRBV27; CDR3 DNA: TGTGCCAGCAGTCAAAACTTTGTCACAGATACGCAGTATTTT; CDR3 protein: CASSQNFVTDTQYF
D gene: TRBD1; clone size: NA; J gene: TRBJ2-7; V gene: TRBV28; CDR3 DNA: TGTGCCAGCAGTTTGCCGGGACAGGGAACCTACGAGCAGTACTTC; CDR3 protein: CASSLPGQGTYEQYF
D gene: NA; clone size: NA; J gene: TRBJ1-1; V gene: TRBV6-5; CDR3 DNA: TGTGCCAGCAGTAGAAGGAGCCCTGGGAACACTGAAGCTTTCTTT; CDR3 protein: CASSRRSPGNTEAFF
D gene: NA; clone size: NA; J gene: TRBJ2-7; V gene: TRBV5-6; CDR3 DNA: TGTGCCAGCAGCCCCAACCCCTCGTTTCAGGGTTGGCACTACGAGCAGTACTTC; CDR3 protein: CASSPNPSFQGWHYEQYF
D gene: TRBD1; clone size: NA; J gene: TRBJ1-4; V gene: TRBV5-4; CDR3 DNA: TGTGCCAGCAGCCCGGACAGGGGGAACGAAAAACTGTTTTTT; CDR3 protein: CASSPDRGNEKLFF
D gene: TRBD2; clone size: NA; J gene: TRBJ2-2; V gene: TRBV6-4; CDR3 DNA: TGTGCCAGCAGTGACTCTGAGCGGGACCCGAACACCGGGGAGCTGTTTTTT; CDR3 protein: CASSDSERDPNTGELFF
D gene: NA; clone size: NA; J gene: TRBJ1-2; V gene: TRBV5-1; CDR3 DNA: TGCGCCAGCAGCTCGCCCTCGAGTGGCTATGGCTACACCTTC; CDR3 protein: CASSSPSSGYGYTF
D gene: TRBD1; clone size: NA; J gene: TRBJ2-7; V gene: TRBV19; CDR3 DNA: TGTGCCAGTAGCCCCGGGACAGGTTCCTACGAGCAGTACTTC; CDR3 protein: CASSPGTGSYEQYF
D gene: NA; clone size: NA; J gene: TRBJ2-7; V gene: TRBV13; CDR3 DNA: TGTGCCAGCAGCTCAACCTACGAGCAGTACTTC; CDR3 protein: CASSSTYEQYF
D gene: NA; clone size: NA; J gene: TRBJ1-2; V gene: TRBV5-1; CDR3 DNA: TGCGCCAGCAGCCTTGGGAGGAGTGGTCACTATGGCTACACCTTC; CDR3 protein: CASSLGRSGHYGYTF
D gene: NA; clone size: NA; J gene: TRBJ1-1; V gene: TRBV7-2; CDR3 DNA: TGTGCCAGCAGCTTAAGGCGTTCGGGTTCTGAAGCTTTCTTT; CDR3 protein: CASSLRRSGSEAFF
D gene: TRBD2; clone size: NA; J gene: TRBJ2-3; V gene: TRBV9; CDR3 DNA: TGTGCCAGCAGCACCCGGGACTATCGTGCAGATACGCAGTATTTT; CDR3 protein: CASSTRDYRADTQYF
D gene: NA; clone size: NA; J gene: TRBJ2-7; V gene: TRBV5-6; CDR3 DNA: TGTGCCAGCAGCTTTTTCCGTGGCGGGGCGTACGAGCAGTACTTC; CDR3 protein: CASSFFRGGAYEQYF
D gene: NA; clone size: NA; J gene: TRBJ1-6; V gene: TRBV3-1/TRBV3-2; CDR3 DNA: TGTGCCAGCAGCCAAGTACGTGGGGGGGATGACTTCGGAGCGGCCCTCCACTTT; CDR3 protein: CASSQVRGGDDFGAALHF
D gene: TRBD1; clone size: NA; J gene: TRBJ1-6; V gene: TRBV7-2; CDR3 DNA: TGTGCCAGCAGCTTCGGACAGGGGGCCTCACCCCTCCACTTT; CDR3 protein: CASSFGQGASPLHF
D gene: TRBD1; clone size: NA; J gene: TRBJ2-1; V gene: TRBV15; CDR3 DNA: TGTGCCACCAGCAGCCGGGACAGGGGGGTCAATGAGCAGTTCTTC; CDR3 protein: CATSSRDRGVNEQFF
D gene: TRBD1; clone size: NA; J gene: TRBJ2-7; V gene: TRBV27; CDR3 DNA: TGTGCCAGCAGTTTCCCCCGCAGGGGGCGGTACTTC; CDR3 protein: CASSFPRRGRYF
D gene: TRBD2; clone size: NA; J gene: TRBJ2-1; V gene: TRBV7-3; CDR3 DNA: TGTGCCAGCAGCTCAAGGGGGACTAGCGGGATTAATGAGCAGTTCTTC; CDR3 protein: CASSSRGTSGINEQFF
D gene: NA; clone size: NA; J gene: TRBJ2-7; V gene: TRBV7-6; CDR3 DNA: TGTGCCAGCAGCCGCGCCGGGGTGACAGGAACCTACGAGCAGTACTTC; CDR3 protein: CASSRAGVTGTYEQYF
D gene: NA; clone size: NA; J gene: TRBJ1-5; V gene: TRBV15; CDR3 DNA: TGTGCCACCAGCATTCAGGGTTATAGCAATCAGCCCCAGCATTTT; CDR3 protein: CATSIQGYSNQPQHF
D gene: TRBD1; clone size: NA; J gene: TRBJ1-2; V gene: TRBV4-1; CDR3 DNA: TGCGCCAGCAGCCATGACAGGGACGGCTACACCTTC; CDR3 protein: CASSHDRDGYTF
D gene: NA; clone size: once; J gene: TRBJ1-1; V gene: TRBV25-1; CDR3 DNA: TGTGCCAGCAGTGAATCAAAGGGGTGGGCTGAAGCTTTCTTT; CDR3 protein: CASSESKGWAEAFF
D gene: NA; clone size: NA; J gene: TRBJ1-1; V gene: TRBV7-2; CDR3 DNA: TGTGCCAGCAGCCCACGCCGAGGGGGGGAACGCACTGAAGCTTTCTTT; CDR3 protein: CASSPRRGGERTEAFF
D gene: NA; clone size: NA; J gene: TRBJ2-3; V gene: TRBV27; CDR3 DNA: TGTGCCAGCAGTGACGGCGGCAGCACAGATACGCAGTATTTT; CDR3 protein: CASSDGGSTDTQYF
D gene: TRBD1; clone size: NA; J gene: TRBJ2-3; V gene: TRBV2; CDR3 DNA: TGTGCCAGCAGGGAACAGGGGGCACGCACAGATACGCAGTATTTT; CDR3 protein: CASREQGARTDTQYF
D gene: NA; clone size: NA; J gene: TRBJ1-1; V gene: TRBV27; CDR3 DNA: TGTGCCAGCAGGGGCGGGGTGGAAGCTTTCTTT; CDR3 protein: CASRGGVEAFF
D gene: NA; clone size: NA; J gene: TRBJ2-5; V gene: TRBV19; CDR3 DNA: TGTGCCAGTAGTATTGGACAGCAACAGGAGACCCAGTACTTC; CDR3 protein: CASSIGQQQETQYF
D gene: NA; clone size: NA; J gene: TRBJ2-2; V gene: TRBV19; CDR3 DNA: TGTGCCAGTACCAGGGGCCGAAACACCGGGGAGCTGTTTTTT; CDR3 protein: CASTRGRNTGELFF
D gene: NA; clone size: NA; J gene: TRBJ1-2; V gene: TRBV7-8; CDR3 DNA: TGTGCCAGCAGCCCCCTCAACTATGGCTACACCTTC; CDR3 protein: CASSPLNYGYTF
D gene: NA; clone size: NA; J gene: TRBJ2-7; V gene: TRBV10-3; CDR3 DNA: TGTGCCATCAGTGAGGGACGGGGGTCGTCCTACGAGCAGTACTTC; CDR3 protein: CAISEGRGSSYEQYF
D gene: NA; clone size: NA; J gene: TRBJ1-5; V gene: TRBV12-5; CDR3 DNA: TGTGCTAGTGGTTTGGTTTCAGGGAATAGCAATCAGCCCCAGCATTTT; CDR3 protein: CASGLVSGNSNQPQHF
D gene: NA; clone size: NA; J gene: TRBJ2-2; V gene: TRBV3-1/TRBV3-2; CDR3 DNA: TGTGCCAGCAGCCAGTTCGCAGCGAACTCCGGGGAGCTGTTTTTT; CDR3 protein: CASSQFAANSGELFF
D gene: NA; clone size: NA; J gene: TRBJ2-4; V gene: TRBV7-9; CDR3 DNA: TGTGCCAGCAGCTTTGGAGGCGCCCACTTAGGCAAAAACATTCAGTACTTC; CDR3 protein: CASSFGGAHLGKNIQYF
D gene: NA; clone size: NA; J gene: TRBJ1-5; V gene: TRBV27; CDR3 DNA: TGTGCCAGCAGTTTTTTAGGGGGAAGCAATCAGCCCCAGCATTTT; CDR3 protein: CASSFLGGSNQPQHF